The present entry profiles one T cell receptor beta chain with its context. Its specific antigen is unknown. No base quality values were provided; no much bigger clone lies one nucleotide off. The entry originates in a study of blood T cell repertoires in COVID-19 (dated by TCRdb to about 2020). Background for the entire study: The collaborator samples originated in the United States, Italy and Spain and spanned the acute and convalescent phases of COVID-19. The prospective study material was composed of cDNA or gDNA derived from T cells, B-cell-depleted T cells, or PBMCs. Subjects who had been exposed to COVID-19, were actively infected with it, or had recovered from it provided the deeply sampled blood TCRbeta repertoires that made up the dataset. The repertoires were released in a freely available public database intended as a resource for research on the immune response to SARS-CoV-2. Samples came from the ongoing ImmuneRACE study (first 160 participants) plus 1,254 subjects from 6 global collaborators. The sample metadata nearly always contained a de-identified subject ID, COVID-19 status, age in years and sex. HLA class I and class II types, where available, came from metadata supplied by the sample provider rather than from assay-based typing. On the study overall, not on this receptor specifically: How much clinical and demographic metadata was included differed by source and by participant, and the metadata was provided uncurated.

The germline ends are 8 bases apart after V is trimmed by 9 bases and J by 3 bases. Its CDR3 holds 12 amino acids, cysteine through phenylalanine. Here the CDR3 DNA is all that survives: 36 bases in frame from base 1. In the germline V gene, CDR1 corresponds to MDHEN and CDR2 to SYDVKM. Enrolling through a virtual design, the prospective study's participants ranged in age from about 18 to 100 years and lived across roughly 23 United States geographic areas. In the prospective study, participants were assigned to cohorts based on the clinical history participants reported in a screening survey and a study questionnaire. For ImmuneRACE Cohort 3, a participant was defined as recovered based on two consecutive negative NP/OP PCR tests, clearance by a healthcare professional, or resolution of symptoms. In the prospective study, mobile phlebotomists collected whole blood, serum and a nasopharyngeal or oropharyngeal swab from each participant. Prospective study participants could optionally give additional blood draws and questionnaires over an approximately 2-month period. Prospective study blood samples were shipped either frozen or at room temperature before DNA extraction.

TCRbeta CDR3 regions were amplified from genomic DNA using the immunoSEQ Assay, a bias-controlled multiplex PCR. The source study handled its data this way. The number of nucleated cells in each sample was estimated by amplification of reference gene primers within the assay. Sequence reads were collapsed and filtered to measure the absolute abundance of every unique TCRbeta CDR3 rearrangement. For each sample, productive Simpson clonality was calculated as the square root of Simpson's diversity index across productive rearrangements. TCRdb mirrors the immuneACCESS table, restricted to in-frame sequences. Some clones are absent from its copies; in checked studies, under half trace to an unresolved V gene, and the reason for the others is unknown. V and J calls and clone size come straight from that table; D and trimming were deduced from the DNA. The table for this sample lists about 310,000 clones; 75% to 90% of them were counted only once. The leading ten clones occupy approximately 5.2% of the sample.

In this chain, TRBV28 is recombined with TRBJ1-4; tentative D gene TRBD1, with 6 bases matching. The clonotype was recovered from a man between 60 and 75 years old who had recovered from COVID-19. Sequenced material: PBMCs or T cells enriched from blood (not recorded which). DNA sequence: TGTGCCAGTGGACAGCCTAATGAAAAACTGTTTTTT. This gives the protein CASGQPNEKLFF.